The 27 T cell receptor beta chains listed next were all sequenced from one sample in a study of metastatic and nonmetastatic thyroid tumors. Not a single patient had been given any form of treatment at any point before undergoing thyroid surgery. TCRdb used MiXCR to call clones anew from the PCR reads. The sample lists around 53,000 clones; roughly a sixth were seen once. Material for sequencing was blood. These receptors all stem from a female donor with papillary thyroid cancer or a benign thyroid nodule (not recorded which). Some clones in this sample may be carry-over from other donors' samples.

This clone came up many times. Given a much more abundant clone one base away, this may be a read error. The chain uses TRBV28 and TRBJ2-6; D is uncertain. This CDR3 region has 17 residues. V gave up 6 bases and J gave up 0 bases, with 15 bases separating them. Per the germline V gene, CDR1 is MDHEN and CDR2 is SYDVKM. DNA for the CDR3: TGTGCCAGCAGCACGAGGACCAATCCCTCTGGGGCCAACGTCCTGACTTTC. It encodes CASSTRTNPSGANVLTF.

About this clone: This CDR3 is missing its conserved last phenylalanine or tryptophan, likely due to a read error. The genes are TRBV3-1 and TRBJ2-7; D not resolved. The CDR3 has 12 residues. Germline CDR1 is LGHDT and CDR2 is YNNKEL (reference sequence). Between the trimmed V and J ends, which lost 4 bases and 3 bases, there was a span of 7 bases. Here the CDR3 reads CASSPHHYEQYL. The CDR3 nucleotides read TGTGCCAGCAGCCCCCATCACTACGAGCAGTACCTC.

This clone was seen more than once but under ten times. The CDR3 is CASSPTSPNTQYF. CDR3 nucleotides: TGTGCCAGCAGTCCTACTTCTCCGAATACGCAGTATTTT. V gene TRBV2 combines with J gene TRBJ2-3; D gene ambiguous. V gave up 5 bases and J gave up 7 bases, with 13 bases separating them. The CDR3 runs 13 residues. Germline CDR1 and CDR2: SNHLY and FYNNEI.

CDR3 amino acids: CASSTVTSGSADSEQYF. The CDR3 bases are TGTGCCAGCAGTACCGTGACTAGCGGGAGCGCGGATTCCGAGCAGTACTTC. This chain connects TRBV28 to TRBJ2-7; 12 bases map to TRBD2. The CDR3 has 17 amino acids. V shed 5 bases and J 6 bases; nucleotides not matched to a gene: 14. The V gene's germline CDR1 is MDHEN and CDR2 SYDVKM.

This clone was counted many times. The chain has TRBV7-9 and TRBJ2-2, with 7 bases identical to TRBD2. The CDR3 runs 14 residues. Germline assignment: CDR1 SEHNR and CDR2 FQNEAQ (reference sequence). J gave up 9 bases and V 0 bases, and 4 bases lay outside the gene matches. This CDR3 is CASSLAGGVRELFF. The CDR3 DNA reads as TGTGCCAGCAGCTTAGCGGGGGGGGTCCGGGAGCTGTTTTTT.

V gene TRBV19 combines with J gene TRBJ1-5; 7 bases map to TRBD1. Trimming took 8 bases from V and 0 from J; bases not matched to a gene: 10. Per germline, CDR1 LNHDA and CDR2 SQIVND (reference sequence). The CDR3 length is 16 residues. The CDR3 here is CASGGTAVLSNQPQHF. The CDR3 region has the DNA TGTGCCAGTGGCGGGACAGCGGTTCTTAGCAATCAGCCCCAGCATTTT.

This clone came up many times. This sample also contains other DNA sequences that code for the same CDR3. V and J are TRBV28 and TRBJ2-7; D gene unclear. The CDR3 has 15 amino acids. The V gene lost 5 bases and the J gene lost 4 bases, with 18 bases spanning the gap. Germline loops: CDR1 MDHEN, CDR2 SYDVKM. The CDR3 is CASSTTVPRVYEQYF. CDR3 in DNA: TGTGCCAGCAGTACGACGGTCCCCCGGGTATACGAGCAGTACTTC.

The sample holds many counts of this clone. V is TRBV20-1 and J is TRBJ1-2, with unresolved D. The germline V gene has CDR1 DFQATT and CDR2 SNEGSKA (reference sequence). The CDR3 is 15 residues long. V was pared by 7 bases and J by 4 bases, with 22 bases between. CDR3: CSVPYPFRKLYGYTF. CDR3 nucleotides: TGCAGTGTTCCGTACCCGTTTAGGAAGCTCTATGGCTACACCTTC.

This clone was seen repeatedly, ten times or more. The V and J genes are TRBV20-1 and TRBJ2-7; no clear D gene. Deletions cut 4 bases from V and 0 bases from J, with 19 bases between. The CDR3 sequence is 16 residues long. Germline CDR1 is DFQATT and CDR2 is SNEGSKA (reference sequence). CDR3 loop: CSAKYPQAMSSYEQYF. For the CDR3, the DNA is TGCAGTGCTAAGTACCCTCAGGCAATGAGCTCCTACGAGCAGTACTTC.

This clone was counted at least ten times. The V and J genes are TRBV11-2 and TRBJ2-1; D unresolved. CDR3 length: 13 amino acids. V was clipped by 1 base and J by 12 bases, with 13 bases between them. Germline lookup yields CDR1 SGHAT and CDR2 FQNNGV. The CDR3: CASSLGAILGQFF. In DNA, the CDR3 is TGTGCCAGCAGCTTAGGGGCGATACTTGGGCAGTTCTTC.

The table lists this clone with many counts. V gene TRBV19 combines with J gene TRBJ2-1; D is perhaps TRBD1 (5 bases). CDR1 and CDR2 (germline): LNHDA, SQIVND (reference sequence). V lost 7 bases and J 0 bases, leaving 19 bases between the germline ends. This CDR3 is built from 17 residues. CDR3 protein: CASKGGQFGRSYNEQFF. DNA for the CDR3: TGTGCCAGTAAGGGTGGACAATTCGGTCGCTCCTACAATGAGCAGTTCTTC.

This clone has at least ten counts. The J gene is TRBJ2-7, the V gene TRBV5-6; D tentatively reads TRBD1 or TRBD2 (5 bases each). The CDR3 runs to 14 residues. V was pared by 3 bases and J by 4 bases, with 14 bases between. CDR1 is SGHDT and CDR2 is YYEEEE in the germline V gene. The CDR3: CASSSLGVRYEQYF. The CDR3 coding sequence is TGTGCCAGCAGCTCACTAGGGGTGAGGTACGAGCAGTACTTC.

The chain couples TRBV5-6 to TRBJ2-1; maybe TRBD2 (6 bases). V was shortened by 2 bases and J by 0 bases, with 15 bases between the two germline ends. The germline V gene encodes CDR1 SGHDT and CDR2 YYEEEE. The CDR3 extends over 17 amino acids. The CDR3 spells CASSLPGLQNSYNEQFF. The CDR3, as DNA: TGTGCCAGCAGCTTACCGGGACTCCAGAACTCCTACAATGAGCAGTTCTTC.

This clone was seen many times. Given a much more abundant clone one base away, this may be a read error. V is TRBV20-1 and J is TRBJ2-1, with 7 bases fitting TRBD2. The J segment lost 2 bases and the V segment lost 4 bases, leaving 5 bases of the junction unmatched. Germline V CDR1 and CDR2: DFQATT, SNEGSKA (reference sequence). The CDR3 consists of 14 residues. CDR3 region: CSATLATPYNEQFF. CDR3 DNA: TGCAGTGCTACACTAGCGACTCCCTACAATGAGCAGTTCTTC.

The table lists this clone with many counts. The chain uses TRBV5-5 and TRBJ1-2, with D maybe TRBD1 (6 bases). CDR3 length: 15 residues. Trimming left V 0 bases short and J 7 bases short, with 16 bases between. The germline V gene has CDR1 SGHKS and CDR2 YYEKEE (reference sequence). The CDR3 DNA is TGTGCCAGCAGCTTGGGGGACACATTGAGGATTGGCTACACCTTC. Its protein product is CASSLGDTLRIGYTF.

This clone showed up just a few times. This chain's CDR3 is CASSGVRGPTYEQYF. The DNA for the CDR3 is TGTGCCAGCAGTGGAGTTAGGGGACCTACCTACGAGCAGTACTTC. This chain uses TRBV12-3 or TRBV12-4 with TRBJ2-7, with D possibly called TRBD1 or TRBD2 (5 bases each). The CDR3 sequence is 15 residues long. Trimming removed 5 bases at V and 2 bases at J, with 16 bases between.

In this sample, this clone turned up many times. This rearrangement joins TRBV24-1 to TRBJ2-7, with 9 bases identical to TRBD2. Trimming at V came to 3 bases and at J to 6 bases, leaving 2 bases not matched to a gene. Looked up from germline, CDR1 is KGHDR and CDR2 is SFDVKD. There are 13 residues in the CDR3. CDR3 region: CATSDVAGAEQYF. CDR3 sequence (DNA): TGTGCCACCAGTGATGTAGCGGGAGCCGAGCAGTACTTC.

This clone was detected many times. This sequence joins TRBV4-1 and TRBJ1-4; 7 bases fit TRBD1. V trimming: 4 bases; J trimming: 5 bases; junction bases outside the gene matches: 7. This CDR3 is built from 15 residues. Germline loops: CDR1 MGHRA, CDR2 YSYEKL. CDR3 nucleotides: TGCGCCAGCAGCCTGTACAGGGGCGGGAATGAAAAACTGTTTTTT. Its translation: CASSLYRGGNEKLFF.

This chain uses TRBV6-1 with TRBJ1-1, with D tentatively TRBD1 (5 bases). Germline loops: CDR1 MNHNS, CDR2 SASEGT. Trimming left V 5 bases short and J 5 bases short, with 15 bases between. This CDR3 comprises 14 residues. CDR3 amino acids: CASSSRVVGTEAFF. CDR3 DNA: TGTGCCAGCAGTAGCAGGGTGGTGGGGACTGAAGCTTTCTTT.

This clone showed up just a few times. The CDR3 bases are TGCGCCAGCAGTGCAGGGTGTGACAATGAGCAGTTCTTC. Residues: CASSAGCDNEQFF. V gene TRBV10-1 combines with J gene TRBJ2-1, with D possibly matching TRBD1 (5 bases). The CDR3 length is 13 residues. V was clipped by 4 bases and J by 5 bases, with 9 bases between them. The germline V gene has CDR1 WNHNN and CDR2 SYGVQD (reference sequence).

With respect to this clone: A single base separates this from a much larger clone, so it may be a read error. The chain is built from TRBV3-1 and TRBJ2-1, with 9 positions matching TRBD2. The CDR3 extends over 17 amino acids. From germline, CDR1 is LGHDT and CDR2 YNNKEL (reference sequence). Trimming took 4 bases from V and 6 from J; bases not matched to a gene: 13. The CDR3, as DNA: TGTGCCAGCAGCCGGGTCAAAGTGACTAGCGGAGTCAATGAGCAGTTCTTC. It codes for CASSRVKVTSGVNEQFF.

This clone was seen many times. This sequence joins TRBV4-1 and TRBJ2-6, with D perhaps TRBD1 (6 bases). The CDR3 contains 16 residues. CDR1 and CDR2 (germline): MGHRA, YSYEKL. Deletions cut 0 bases from V and 1 base from J, with 7 bases between. The CDR3 loop reads CASSQDQGSGANVLTF. The DNA for the CDR3 is TGCGCCAGCAGCCAAGATCAGGGGTCTGGGGCCAACGTCCTGACTTTC.

The table lists this clone with a count of one. The chain joins TRBV20-1 to TRBJ2-1; D tentatively fits TRBD1 or TRBD2 (5 bases each). Germline-derived CDR1 and CDR2 are DFQATT and SNEGSKA (reference sequence). The CDR3 runs 14 residues. Trimming pared 6 bases from V and 3 bases from J, leaving 15 bases between. CDR3 nucleotide sequence: TGCAGTGCCCCCCCCGGGGCGTACTACAATGAGCAGTTCTTC. Translating gives CSAPPGAYYNEQFF.

This clone was detected a few times. Its ends do not fully match the called genes, so a read error is possible. Other nucleotide sequences in the sample specify the same CDR3. The chain uses TRBV19 and TRBJ1-2; no clear D. This CDR3 is 15 amino acids long. The V gene's germline CDR1 is LNHDA and CDR2 SQIVND (reference sequence). The CDR3 region is CASSIGGWSLGGYTF. The CDR3 nucleotides read TGTGCCAGTAGCATAGGAGGCTGGTCCCTCGGTGGCTACACCTTC.

This clone was counted once. At one end the junction does not follow the germline gene, possibly because of a read error. The chain carries TRBV7-8 and TRBJ2-6; 8 nucleotides align to TRBD2. The CDR3 runs 18 residues. Germline loops: CDR1 SGHVS, CDR2 FQNEAQ. DNA of the CDR3: TGTGCCAGCAGCAGCGCGGGACTAGAATTCGGCGGGGACAACGTCCTGACTTTC. Residues: CASSSAGLEFGGDNVLTF.

This clone was seen repeatedly, ten times or more. This chain joins TRBV28 and TRBJ2-5, with 8 bases identical to TRBD1. This CDR3 has 13 residues. Germline V gene lookup returns CDR1 MDHEN and CDR2 SYDVKM. The junction had 4 bases not matched to a gene; V was cut back by 6 bases and J by 4 bases. CDR3 bases: TGTGCCAGCAGCAACGACAGGGGAGAGACCCAGTACTTC. Amino acid sequence: CASSNDRGETQYF.

This clone was recorded many times. The V and J genes are TRBV18 and TRBJ2-3, with no clear D. The CDR3 has 13 amino acids. CDR1 is KGHSH and CDR2 is LQKENI in the germline V gene. V was pared by 2 bases and J by 2 bases, with 5 bases between. CDR3 nucleotide sequence: TGTGCCAGCTCACCATCAGACACAGATACGCAGTATTTT. Translated: CASSPSDTDTQYF.